This T cell receptor beta chain was profiled in a study of cytomegalovirus exposure and HLA in healthy donors. For the study at large: A data release that came early held some 79 million unique TCRs from HLA-typed donors. General study results and limits: When analyzed later, the rates of TCR association showed variation by HLA locus, with DRB1 the most and HLA-C the fewest. Several V segments, TRBV6-2 and TRBV6-3 among them, could not be told apart and were dropped. Earlier results showed most TCR beta V segments being productive about 87% or about 30% of the time.

Notes on this clone: The antigen is undetermined.

The PCR contained 60 Vbeta and 13 Jbeta primers. The assay was immunoSEQ multiplex PCR, and TCRdb's table has in-frame clones only and misses some. Of some 90,000 clones listed, 79% were seen once; the top ten hold around 2.5%. Trimming pared 1 base from V and 8 bases from J, leaving 17 bases between. Looked up from germline, CDR1 is SGHNT and CDR2 is YENEEA. The CDR3 is made up of 16 amino acids. This receptor was taken from a man younger than 40 in good health and CMV-seronegative. The sequenced sample was PBMCs. V gene TRBV11-3 combines with J gene TRBJ1-4; D possibly corresponds to TRBD1 (5 bases). The CDR3 bases are TGTGCCAGCAGCTTAGGTCACCGGGACTGGAGAGAAAAACTGTTTTTT. It encodes CASSLGHRDWREKLFF.